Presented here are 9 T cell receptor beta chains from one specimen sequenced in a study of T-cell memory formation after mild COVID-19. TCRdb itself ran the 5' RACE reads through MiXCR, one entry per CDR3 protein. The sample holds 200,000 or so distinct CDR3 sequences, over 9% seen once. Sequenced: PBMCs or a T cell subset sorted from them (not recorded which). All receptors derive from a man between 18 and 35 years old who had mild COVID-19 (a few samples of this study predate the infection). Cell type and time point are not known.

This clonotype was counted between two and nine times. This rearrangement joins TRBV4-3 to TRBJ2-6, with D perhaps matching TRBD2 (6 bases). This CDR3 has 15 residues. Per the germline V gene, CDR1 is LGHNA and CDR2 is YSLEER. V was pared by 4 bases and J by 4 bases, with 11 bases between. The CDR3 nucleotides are TGCGCCAGCAGCCCGGGGGTTCTAGGGGCCAACGTCCTGACTTTC. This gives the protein CASSPGVLGANVLTF.

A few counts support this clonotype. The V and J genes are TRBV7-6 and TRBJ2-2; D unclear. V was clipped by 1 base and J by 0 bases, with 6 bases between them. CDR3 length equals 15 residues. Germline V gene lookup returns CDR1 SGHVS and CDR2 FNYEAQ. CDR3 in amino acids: CASSLGPPNTGELFF. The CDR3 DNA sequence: TGTGCCAGCAGCTTAGGGCCCCCGAACACCGGGGAGCTGTTTTTT.

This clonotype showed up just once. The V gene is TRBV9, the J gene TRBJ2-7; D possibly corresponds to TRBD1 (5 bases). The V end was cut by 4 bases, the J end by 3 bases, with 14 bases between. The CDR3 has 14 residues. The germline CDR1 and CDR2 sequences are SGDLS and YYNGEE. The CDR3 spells CASSPHGHHYEQYF. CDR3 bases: TGTGCCAGCAGCCCCCACGGACACCACTACGAGCAGTACTTC.

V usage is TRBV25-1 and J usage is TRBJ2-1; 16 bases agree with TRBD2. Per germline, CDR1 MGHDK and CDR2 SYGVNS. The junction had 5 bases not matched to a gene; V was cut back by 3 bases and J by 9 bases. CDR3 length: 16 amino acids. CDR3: CASSEGLAGGLGEQFF. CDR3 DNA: TGTGCCAGCAGTGAGGGACTAGCGGGGGGGCTCGGTGAGCAGTTCTTC.

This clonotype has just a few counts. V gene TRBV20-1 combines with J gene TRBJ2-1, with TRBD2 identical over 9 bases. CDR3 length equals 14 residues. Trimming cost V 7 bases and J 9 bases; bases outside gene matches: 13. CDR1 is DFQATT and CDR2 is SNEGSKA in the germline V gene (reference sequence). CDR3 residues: CSGPAGGGAGEQFF. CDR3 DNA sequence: TGCAGTGGTCCCGCTGGCGGGGGGGCAGGTGAGCAGTTCTTC.

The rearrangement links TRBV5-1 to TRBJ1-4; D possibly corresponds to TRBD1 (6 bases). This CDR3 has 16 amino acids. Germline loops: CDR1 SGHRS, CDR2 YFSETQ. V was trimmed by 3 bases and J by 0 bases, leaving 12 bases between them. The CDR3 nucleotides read TGCGCCAGCAGCTGGGGAGGGGGACCAACTAATGAAAAACTGTTTTTT. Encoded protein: CASSWGGGPTNEKLFF.

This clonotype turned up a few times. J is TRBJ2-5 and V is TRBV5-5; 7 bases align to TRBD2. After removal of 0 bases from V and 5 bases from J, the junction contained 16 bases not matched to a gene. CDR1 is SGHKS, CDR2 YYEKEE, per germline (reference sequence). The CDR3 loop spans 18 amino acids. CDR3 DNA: TGTGCCAGCAGCTTGGAGGGGAGGGCGGGCCCTGGAGGGGAGACCCAGTACTTC. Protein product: CASSLEGRAGPGGETQYF.

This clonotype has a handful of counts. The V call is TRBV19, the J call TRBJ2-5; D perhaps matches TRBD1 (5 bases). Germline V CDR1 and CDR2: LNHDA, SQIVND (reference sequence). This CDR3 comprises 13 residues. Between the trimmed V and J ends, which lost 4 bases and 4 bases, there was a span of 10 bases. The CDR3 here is CASSTTDGETQYF. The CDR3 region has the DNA TGTGCCAGTAGTACGACAGACGGAGAGACCCAGTACTTC.

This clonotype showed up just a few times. The DNA for the CDR3 is TGTGCCAGCAGTGGTCCCCGGGACTGGGTAACAGATACGCAGTATTTT. This gives the protein CASSGPRDWVTDTQYF. The chain carries TRBV14 and TRBJ2-3; the D gene is possibly TRBD2 (6 bases). The CDR3 consists of 16 residues. Germline CDR1 is SGHDN and CDR2 is FVKESK. Trimming took 6 bases from V and 3 from J, leaving 19 bases between them.